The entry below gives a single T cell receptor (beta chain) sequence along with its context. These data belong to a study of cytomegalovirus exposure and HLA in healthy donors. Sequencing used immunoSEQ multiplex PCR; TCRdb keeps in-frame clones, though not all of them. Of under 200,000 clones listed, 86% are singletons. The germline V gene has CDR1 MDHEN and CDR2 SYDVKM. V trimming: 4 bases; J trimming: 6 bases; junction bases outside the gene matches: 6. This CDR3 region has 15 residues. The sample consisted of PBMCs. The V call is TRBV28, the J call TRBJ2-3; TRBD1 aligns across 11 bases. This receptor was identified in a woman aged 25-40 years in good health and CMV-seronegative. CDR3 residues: CASSYGTGGSDTQYF. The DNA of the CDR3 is TGTGCCAGCAGTTACGGGACAGGGGGGTCCGATACGCAGTATTTT.